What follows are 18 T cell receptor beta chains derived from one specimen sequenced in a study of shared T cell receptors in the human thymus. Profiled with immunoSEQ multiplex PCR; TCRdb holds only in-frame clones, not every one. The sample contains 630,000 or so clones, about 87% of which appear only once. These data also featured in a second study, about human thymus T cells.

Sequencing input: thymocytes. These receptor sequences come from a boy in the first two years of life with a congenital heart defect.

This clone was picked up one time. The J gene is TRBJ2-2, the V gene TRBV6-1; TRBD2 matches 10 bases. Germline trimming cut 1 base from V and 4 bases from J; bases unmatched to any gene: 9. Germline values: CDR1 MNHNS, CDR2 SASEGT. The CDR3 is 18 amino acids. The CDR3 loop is CASSEVRERGGPTGELFF. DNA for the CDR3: TGTGCCAGCAGTGAAGTGAGGGAGCGGGGGGGCCCCACCGGGGAGCTGTTTTTT.

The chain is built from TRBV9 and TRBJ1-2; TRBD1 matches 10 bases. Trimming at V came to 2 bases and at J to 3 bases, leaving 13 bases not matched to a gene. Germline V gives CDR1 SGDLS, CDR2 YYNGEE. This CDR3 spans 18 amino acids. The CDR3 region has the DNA TGTGCCAGCAGCGTTCTCGGAAGTAGACAGGGGGCGCACTATGGCTACACCTTC. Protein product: CASSVLGSRQGAHYGYTF.

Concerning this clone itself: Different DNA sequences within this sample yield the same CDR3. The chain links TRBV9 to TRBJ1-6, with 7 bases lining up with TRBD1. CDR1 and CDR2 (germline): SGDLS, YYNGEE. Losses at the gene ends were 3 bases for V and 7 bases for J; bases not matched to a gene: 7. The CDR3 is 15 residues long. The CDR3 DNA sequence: TGTGCCAGCAGCGCGGAACAGGGGTTGAATTCACCCCTCCACTTT. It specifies CASSAEQGLNSPLHF.

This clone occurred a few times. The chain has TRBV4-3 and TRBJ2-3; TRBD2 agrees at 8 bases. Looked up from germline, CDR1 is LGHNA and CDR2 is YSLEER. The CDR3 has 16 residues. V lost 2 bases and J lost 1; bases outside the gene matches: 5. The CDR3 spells CASSQFRREGTDTQYF. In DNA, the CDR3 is TGCGCCAGCAGCCAATTTCGGCGGGAGGGCACAGATACGCAGTATTTT.

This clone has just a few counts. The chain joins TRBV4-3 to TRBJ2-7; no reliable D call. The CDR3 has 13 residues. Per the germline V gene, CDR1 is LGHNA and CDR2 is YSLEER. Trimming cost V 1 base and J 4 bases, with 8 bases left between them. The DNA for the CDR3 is TGCGCCAGCAGCCAAGCGCTACCTTACGAGCAGTACTTC. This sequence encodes CASSQALPYEQYF.

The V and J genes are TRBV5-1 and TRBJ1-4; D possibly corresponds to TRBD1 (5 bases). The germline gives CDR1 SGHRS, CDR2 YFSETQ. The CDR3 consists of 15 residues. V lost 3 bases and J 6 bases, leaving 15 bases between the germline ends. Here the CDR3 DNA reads TGCGCCAGCAGCTCCCCAGGGCTGGGGTATGAAAAACTGTTTTTT. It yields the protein CASSSPGLGYEKLFF.

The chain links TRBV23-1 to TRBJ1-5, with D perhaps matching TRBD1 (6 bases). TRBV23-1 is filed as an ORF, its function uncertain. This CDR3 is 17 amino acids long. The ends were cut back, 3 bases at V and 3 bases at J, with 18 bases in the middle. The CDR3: CASSHYHRAPYNQPQHF. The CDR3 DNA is TGCGCCAGCAGTCACTACCACAGGGCTCCCTACAATCAGCCCCAGCATTTT.

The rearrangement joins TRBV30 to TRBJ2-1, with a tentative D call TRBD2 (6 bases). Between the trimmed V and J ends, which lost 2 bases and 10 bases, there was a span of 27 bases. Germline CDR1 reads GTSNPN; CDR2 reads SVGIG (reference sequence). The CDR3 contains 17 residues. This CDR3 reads CAWSSLGPGRDLVEQFF. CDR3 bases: TGTGCCTGGAGTTCTTTGGGACCAGGCAGGGACTTAGTCGAGCAGTTCTTC. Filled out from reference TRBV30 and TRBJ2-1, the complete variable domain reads SQTIHQWPATLVQPVGSPLSLECTVEGTSNPNLYWYRQAAGRGLQLLFYSVGIGQISSEVPQNLSASRPQDRQFILSSKKLLLSDSGFYLCAWSSLGPGRDLVEQFFGPGTRLTVL.

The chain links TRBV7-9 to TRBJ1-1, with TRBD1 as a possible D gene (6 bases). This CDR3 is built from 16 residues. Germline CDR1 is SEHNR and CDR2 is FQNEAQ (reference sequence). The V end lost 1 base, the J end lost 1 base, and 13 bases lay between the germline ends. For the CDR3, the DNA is TGTGCCAGCAGCTTAGTGTGGCCAGGGGCGAACACTGAAGCTTTCTTT. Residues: CASSLVWPGANTEAFF.

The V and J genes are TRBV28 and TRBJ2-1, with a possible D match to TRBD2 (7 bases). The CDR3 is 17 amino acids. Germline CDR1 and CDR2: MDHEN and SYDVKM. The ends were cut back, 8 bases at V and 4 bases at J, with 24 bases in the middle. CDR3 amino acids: CASLIGGGPSGYNEQFF. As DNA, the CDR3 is TGTGCCAGCCTTATCGGCGGGGGCCCCTCTGGGTACAATGAGCAGTTCTTC.

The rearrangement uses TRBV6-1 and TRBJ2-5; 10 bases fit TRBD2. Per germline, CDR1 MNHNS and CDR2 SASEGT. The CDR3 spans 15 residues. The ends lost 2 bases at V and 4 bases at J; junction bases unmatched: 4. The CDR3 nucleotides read TGTGCCAGCAGTGAACAGCGGGGGGGCCCAGAGACCCAGTACTTC. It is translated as CASSEQRGGPETQYF.

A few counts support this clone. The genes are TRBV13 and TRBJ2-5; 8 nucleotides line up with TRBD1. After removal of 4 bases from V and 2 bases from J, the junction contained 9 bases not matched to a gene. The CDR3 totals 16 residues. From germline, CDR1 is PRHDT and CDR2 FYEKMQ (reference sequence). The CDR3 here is CASSSGGQGGQETQYF. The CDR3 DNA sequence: TGTGCCAGCAGCTCTGGAGGACAGGGTGGGCAAGAGACCCAGTACTTC.

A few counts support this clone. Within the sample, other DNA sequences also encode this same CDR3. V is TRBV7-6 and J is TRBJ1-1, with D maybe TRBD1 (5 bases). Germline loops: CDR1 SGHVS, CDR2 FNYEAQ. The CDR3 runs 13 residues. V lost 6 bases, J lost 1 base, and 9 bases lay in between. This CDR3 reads CASSSGGNTEAFF. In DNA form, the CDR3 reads TGTGCCAGCAGTTCGGGGGGGAACACTGAAGCTTTCTTT.

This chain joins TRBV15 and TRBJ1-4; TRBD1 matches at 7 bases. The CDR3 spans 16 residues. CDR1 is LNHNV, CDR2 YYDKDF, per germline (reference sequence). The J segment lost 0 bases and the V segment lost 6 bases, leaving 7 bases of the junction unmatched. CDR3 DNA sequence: TGTGCCACCAGGGGGATGACAGGGTCAACTAATGAAAAACTGTTTTTT. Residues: CATRGMTGSTNEKLFF.

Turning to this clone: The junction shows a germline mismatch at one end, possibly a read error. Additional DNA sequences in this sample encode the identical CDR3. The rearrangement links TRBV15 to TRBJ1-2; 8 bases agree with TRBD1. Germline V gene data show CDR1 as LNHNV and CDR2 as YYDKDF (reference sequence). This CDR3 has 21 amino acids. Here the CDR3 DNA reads TGTGCCACCAGCAGAGATAGGGGAGCCATCGACAGGGGAGGTCCTGACTATGGCTACACATTC. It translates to CATSRDRGAIDRGGPDYGYTF.

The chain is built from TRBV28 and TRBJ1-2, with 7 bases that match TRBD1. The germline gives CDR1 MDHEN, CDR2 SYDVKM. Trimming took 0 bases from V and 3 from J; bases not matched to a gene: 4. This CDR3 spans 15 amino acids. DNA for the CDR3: TGTGCCAGCAGTTTATGGGGGACAGTATACTATGGCTACACCTTC. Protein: CASSLWGTVYYGYTF.

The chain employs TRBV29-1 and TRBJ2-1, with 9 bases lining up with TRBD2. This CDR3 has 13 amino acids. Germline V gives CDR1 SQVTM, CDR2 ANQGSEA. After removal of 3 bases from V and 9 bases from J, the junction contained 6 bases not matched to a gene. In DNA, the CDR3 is TGCAGCGTTGATAGTCTAGCGGGACTTGAGCAGTTCTTC. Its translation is CSVDSLAGLEQFF.

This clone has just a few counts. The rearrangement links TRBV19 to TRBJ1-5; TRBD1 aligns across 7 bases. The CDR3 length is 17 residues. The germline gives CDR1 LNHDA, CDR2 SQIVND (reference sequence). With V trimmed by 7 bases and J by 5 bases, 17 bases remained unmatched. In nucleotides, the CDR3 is TGTGCCAGTAAAATTTCGATAGGACAGGTGTCTGATCAGCCCCAGCATTTT. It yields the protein CASKISIGQVSDQPQHF.